The clone carrying this TCR beta chain came up once. The repertoire was sequenced with immunoSEQ multiplex PCR; TCRdb's copy has only in-frame clones and lacks some. The sample lists roughly 62,000 clones; 85% to 90% were seen once. This specimen comes from a study of technical replicates of blood from a handful of donors. With V trimmed by 4 bases and J by 3 bases, 7 bases remained unmatched. There are 15 residues in the CDR3. Germline V gene sequence: CDR1 LGHNA, CDR2 YSLEER. Sample: PBMCs. The TCR originated in a human donor in good health. Some clones in this sample may be carry-over from other donors' samples. The V gene is TRBV4-3, the J gene TRBJ2-3, with 7 bases lining up with TRBD2. Here the CDR3 reads CASSPTTSLTDTQYF. CDR3 DNA: TGCGCCAGCAGCCCCACGACTAGCTTAACAGATACGCAGTATTTT.